A single sample is the source of the 15 T cell receptor beta chains below, sequenced in a study of OX40 agonist ivuxolimab in advanced cancers. Method: immunoSEQ multiplex PCR; TCRdb's copy keeps in-frame clones and lacks some. This table holds around 43,000 clones, about 86% found once. Specimen: CD4+ or CD8+ T cells sorted from blood, collected in a trial of the OX40 agonist ivuxolimab. These receptors came from an adult with an advanced solid tumor such as melanoma, head and neck, liver or kidney cancer.

For the CDR3, the DNA is TGTGCCAGCAGCTTGTTTCGAACAGCCTATGGCTACACCTTC. Translated: CASSLFRTAYGYTF. The chain has TRBV5-8 and TRBJ1-2; D not resolved. V lost 1 base and J lost 4, with 11 bases in between. The germline V gene has CDR1 SGHTS and CDR2 YDEGEE. The CDR3 extends over 14 amino acids. Drawing the rest from reference TRBV5-8 and TRBJ1-2, the complete variable domain is EAGVTQSPTHLIKTRGQQATLRCSPISGHTSVYWYQQALGLGLQFLLWYDEGEERNRGNFPPRFSGRQFPNYSSELNVNALELEDSALYLCASSLFRTAYGYTFGSGTRLTVV.

This clone was observed a single time. One end of the junction fails to match germline, which may point to a read error. The chain is built from TRBV30 and TRBJ2-2, with 15 bases lining up with TRBD2. Germline V gene sequence: CDR1 GTSNPN, CDR2 SVGIG (reference sequence). The length of the CDR3 is 18 residues. The CDR3 DNA sequence: TGTGCCTGGAGTGTTAGCCGGACTAGCGGGGGGGCCCACCGGGGAGCTGTTTTT. Translated, it gives CAWSVSRTSGGAHRGAVF.

The DNA of the CDR3 is TGTGCCAGCAGCTTAGTTCGCACAGATACGCAGTATTTT. Translating it yields CASSLVRTDTQYF. The chain recombines TRBV7-9 with TRBJ2-3; D is undetermined. Germline lookup yields CDR1 SEHNR and CDR2 FQNEAQ (reference sequence). V was shortened by 1 base and J by 1 base, with 3 bases between the two germline ends. The CDR3 loop spans 13 amino acids.

Concerning this clone itself: Other nucleotide sequences in the sample specify the same CDR3. The chain is built from TRBV7-2 and TRBJ2-7; D may be TRBD2 (5 bases). Looked up from germline, CDR1 is SGHTA and CDR2 is FQGNSA. The CDR3 has 13 residues. The V end lost 2 bases, the J end lost 5 bases, and 10 bases lay between the germline ends. This CDR3 reads CASSLKVRDEQYF. As DNA, the CDR3 is TGTGCCAGCAGCTTAAAAGTGCGGGACGAGCAGTACTTC.

The rearrangement uses TRBV11-2 and TRBJ2-1; 7 nucleotides match TRBD2. Germline V gene data show CDR1 as SGHAT and CDR2 as FQNNGV. CDR3 length: 16 residues. J was trimmed by 8 bases and V by 4 bases; bases with no gene match: 14. CDR3 sequence reads: CASSYGTGRLVDEQFF. Written as DNA, the CDR3 is TGTGCCAGCAGCTACGGGACCGGGAGGTTGGTCGATGAGCAGTTCTTC.

The chain employs TRBV5-4 and TRBJ1-2, with 11 bases that match TRBD1. V trimming: 4 bases; J trimming: 3 bases; junction bases outside the gene matches: 8. Germline V gives CDR1 SGHNT, CDR2 YYREEE (reference sequence). The CDR3 is made up of 16 amino acids. The CDR3 DNA sequence: TGTGCCAGCAGCATGAGCGGACAGGGGGCTGACTATGGCTACACCTTC. Translation gives CASSMSGQGADYGYTF.

The chain couples TRBV7-9 to TRBJ2-7; a weak D match, TRBD2 (7 bases). Between the trimmed V and J ends, which lost 5 bases and 3 bases, there was a span of 29 bases. This CDR3 spans 19 amino acids. Germline CDR1 reads SEHNR; CDR2 reads FQNEAQ (reference sequence). In nucleotides, the CDR3 is TGTGCCAGCAGCGGCGAAAGTGGGGGGGCTCCGACGATAGTCTACGAGCAGTACTTC. This sequence encodes CASSGESGGAPTIVYEQYF.

The rearrangement joins TRBV7-9 to TRBJ2-6; 8 bases are a match to TRBD1. Germline V gene lookup returns CDR1 SEHNR and CDR2 FQNEAQ (reference sequence). The ends lost 6 bases at V and 4 bases at J; junction bases unmatched: 5. The CDR3 has 15 residues. The DNA for the CDR3 is TGTGCCAGCAGACGGACAGGGCCCGGGGCCAACGTCCTGACTTTC. Translating gives CASRRTGPGANVLTF.

The chain carries TRBV7-2 and TRBJ2-3; no firm D call. Germline loops: CDR1 SGHTA, CDR2 FQGNSA. CDR3 size: 12 residues. Trimming removed 6 bases at V and 1 base at J, with 5 bases between. CDR3 coding DNA: TGTGCCAGCAGATTCGGCACAGATACGCAGTATTTT. It translates to CASRFGTDTQYF.

The chain employs TRBV7-9 and TRBJ2-3; D gene uncertain. Trimming took off 6 bases at V and 3 bases at J, with 19 bases between the two ends. Per the germline V gene, CDR1 is SEHNR and CDR2 is FQNEAQ (reference sequence). CDR3 length: 16 residues. CDR3: CASRSAGPQITDTQYF. Here the CDR3 DNA reads TGTGCCAGCAGGTCCGCCGGGCCCCAAATAACAGATACGCAGTATTTT.

This clone appeared a few times. This chain uses TRBV6-4 with TRBJ2-2; D remains ambiguous. This CDR3 comprises 15 residues. The germline CDR1 and CDR2 sequences are MRHNA and SNTAGT. V was cut by 7 bases and J by 0 bases, with 12 bases left in between. This CDR3 reads CASKRKGTNTGELFF. The CDR3 DNA reads as TGTGCCAGCAAAAGAAAGGGAACGAACACCGGGGAGCTGTTTTTT.

The chain uses TRBV13 and TRBJ2-2, with D hard to call. The length of the CDR3 is 13 residues. V was pared by 5 bases and J by 2 bases, with 6 bases between. Germline CDR1 PRHDT, CDR2 FYEKMQ (reference sequence). CDR3: CASSASNTGELFF. CDR3 DNA sequence: TGTGCCAGCAGCGCCTCAAACACCGGGGAGCTGTTTTTT.

This clone was seen more than once but under ten times. The chain carries TRBV2 and TRBJ1-2, with 10 bases that match TRBD1. Germline CDR1 reads SNHLY; CDR2 reads FYNNEI. V was pared by 6 bases and J by 4 bases, with 11 bases of the junction left unmatched. CDR3 length: 16 residues. CDR3 sequence: CASRATTTGGSYGYTF. In nucleotides, the CDR3 is TGTGCCAGCAGAGCTACGACGACAGGGGGCAGCTATGGCTACACCTTC.

The chain couples TRBV5-4 to TRBJ2-1; D may be TRBD2 (6 bases). V was shortened by 2 bases and J by 9 bases, with 9 bases between the two germline ends. This CDR3 region has 12 residues. Germline assignment: CDR1 SGHNT and CDR2 YYREEE (reference sequence). The CDR3 is CASSFGRGEQFF. CDR3 DNA sequence: TGTGCCAGCAGCTTCGGGCGGGGTGAGCAGTTCTTC.

The rearrangement links TRBV6-4 to TRBJ2-7; TRBD1 matches 7 bases. J gave up 7 bases and V 3 bases, and 9 bases lay outside the gene matches. There are 14 residues in the CDR3. Per germline, CDR1 MRHNA and CDR2 SNTAGT. CDR3 amino acids: CASSDRQGLGEQYF. The CDR3 nucleotides read TGTGCCAGCAGTGATAGACAGGGCCTCGGAGAGCAGTACTTC.